These T cell receptor beta chains were read from a single sample in a study of T cells in Graves' hyperthyroidism and ophthalmopathy. TCRdb called the multiplex PCR reads again in MiXCR, with one record for every CDR3 protein. The table records nearly 600,000 distinct CDR3 sequences, approximately 15% of them present only once. Material: blood. The receptors come from a woman in her 30s with Graves' hyperthyroidism that later progressed to Graves' ophthalmopathy. CDR3s include the opening cysteine and the closing phenylalanine or tryptophan. Each record gives: V gene, D gene, CDR3 length, clone size, J gene, CDR3 DNA, CDR3 protein. The D gene is left open where the match is weak. Rows may omit the clone size; those that give it use once, few, many or a size class.

v_gene: TRBV9
d_gene: -
len: 12
abundance: many
j_gene: TRBJ2-3
CDR3nt: TGTGCCAGCAATAAAGGGACAGATACGCAGTATTTT
CDR3aa: CASNKGTDTQYF

v_gene: TRBV28
d_gene: TRBD1
len: 15
abundance: -
j_gene: TRBJ1-2
CDR3nt: TGTGCCAGCAGTCCAACAGGGGAAGAAATCTATGGCTACACCTTC
CDR3aa: CASSPTGEEIYGYTF

v_gene: TRBV18
d_gene: -
len: 15
abundance: -
j_gene: TRBJ1-5
CDR3nt: TGTGCCAGCTCACCCGATCTAAATAGCAATCAGCCCCAGCATTTT
CDR3aa: CASSPDLNSNQPQHF

v_gene: TRBV20-1
d_gene: -
len: 13
abundance: many
j_gene: TRBJ1-1
CDR3nt: TGCAGTGCTAGATCCGGGTGGGACACTGAAGCTTTCTTT
CDR3aa: CSARSGWDTEAFF

v_gene: TRBV11-2
d_gene: -
len: 15
abundance: many
j_gene: TRBJ2-3
CDR3nt: TGTGCCAGCAGCTTCATTAGGCAGAGGGGAGATACGCAGTATTTT
CDR3aa: CASSFIRQRGDTQYF

v_gene: TRBV2
d_gene: -
len: 16
abundance: many
j_gene: TRBJ1-6
CDR3nt: TGTGCCAGCAGCGACAGCTTTCGCCTTTATAATTCACCCCTCCACTTT
CDR3aa: CASSDSFRLYNSPLHF

v_gene: TRBV27
d_gene: -
len: 15
abundance: few
j_gene: TRBJ1-1
CDR3nt: TGTGCCAGCAGTTTACAGGGGTCGGGGTACGCTGAAGCTTTCTTT
CDR3aa: CASSLQGSGYAEAFF

v_gene: TRBV2
d_gene: -
len: 15
abundance: many
j_gene: TRBJ1-5
CDR3nt: TGTGCCAGCAGTTCCCGCGCCGCAGGCAATCAGCCCCAGCATTTT
CDR3aa: CASSSRAAGNQPQHF

v_gene: TRBV5-1
d_gene: -
len: 15
abundance: few
j_gene: TRBJ2-3
CDR3nt: TGCGCCAGCAGCCTTCCGGGACCCACAACAGATACGCAGTATTTT
CDR3aa: CASSLPGPTTDTQYF

v_gene: TRBV6-1
d_gene: -
len: 11
abundance: -
j_gene: TRBJ2-7
CDR3nt: TGTGCCAGCAGTGGATCCCTCTCGCGGTACTTC
CDR3aa: CASSGSLSRYF

v_gene: TRBV9
d_gene: TRBD1
len: 14
abundance: many
j_gene: TRBJ1-1
CDR3nt: TGTGCCAGCAGCTCCCTAGCAGGGGGCACTGAAGCTTTCTTT
CDR3aa: CASSSLAGGTEAFF

v_gene: TRBV11-2
d_gene: TRBD2
len: 14
abundance: many
j_gene: TRBJ2-1
CDR3nt: TGTGCCAGCTCTGCTAGCGGAGGCTACAATGAGCAGTTCTTC
CDR3aa: CASSASGGYNEQFF

v_gene: TRBV27
d_gene: -
len: 12
abundance: few
j_gene: TRBJ2-2
CDR3nt: TGTGCCAGCATGCCCCTCGACGGGGAGCTGTTTTTT
CDR3aa: CASMPLDGELFF

v_gene: TRBV6-6
d_gene: -
len: 15
abundance: many
j_gene: TRBJ2-3
CDR3nt: TGTGCCAGCAGTTACAAACTAGTCGGGACGGATACGCAGTATTTT
CDR3aa: CASSYKLVGTDTQYF

v_gene: TRBV28
d_gene: TRBD1
len: 15
abundance: many
j_gene: TRBJ2-5
CDR3nt: TGTGCCAGCACCAGCCTAGGGACAGTGGAAGAGACCCAGTACTTC
CDR3aa: CASTSLGTVEETQYF

v_gene: TRBV5-6
d_gene: TRBD1
len: 15
abundance: few
j_gene: TRBJ1-2
CDR3nt: TGTGCCACCCGCCCGATCGGGACAGATGCCTATGGCTACACCTTC
CDR3aa: CATRPIGTDAYGYTF

v_gene: TRBV27
d_gene: -
len: 15
abundance: -
j_gene: TRBJ2-7
CDR3nt: TGTGCCAGCAGTTCATTCCGGGGCCTCCTGTACGAGCAGTACTTC
CDR3aa: CASSSFRGLLYEQYF

v_gene: TRBV20-1
d_gene: -
len: 15
abundance: few
j_gene: TRBJ1-2
CDR3nt: TGCAGTGCTAGAGATGACGGGGGGGAGAACTATGGCTACACCTTC
CDR3aa: CSARDDGGENYGYTF

v_gene: TRBV12-5
d_gene: TRBD2
len: 23
abundance: -
j_gene: TRBJ2-6
CDR3nt: TGTGCTAGTGGTTTGGTACGGAAACTAGCGGGAGACCTGGGCCACTCTGGGGCCAACGTCCTGACTTTC
CDR3aa: CASGLVRKLAGDLGHSGANVLTF

v_gene: TRBV19
d_gene: -
len: 14
abundance: -
j_gene: TRBJ2-7
CDR3nt: TGTGCCAGTAGTATGCAGGGGCGACCCTACGAGCAGTACTTC
CDR3aa: CASSMQGRPYEQYF

v_gene: TRBV30
d_gene: -
len: 13
abundance: few
j_gene: TRBJ1-2
CDR3nt: TGTGCCTGGCTAAAATCCGGATACTATGGCTACACCTTC
CDR3aa: CAWLKSGYYGYTF

v_gene: TRBV12-3/TRBV12-4
d_gene: TRBD1
len: 14
abundance: many
j_gene: TRBJ1-6
CDR3nt: TGTGCCAGCAGTTTAGAAGGGACAGATTCACCCCTCCACTTT
CDR3aa: CASSLEGTDSPLHF

v_gene: TRBV2
d_gene: -
len: 16
abundance: many
j_gene: TRBJ2-1
CDR3nt: TGTGCCAGCTTTAGACAGGCCAAAAGCTCCTACAATGAGCAGTTCTTC
CDR3aa: CASFRQAKSSYNEQFF

v_gene: TRBV7-2
d_gene: TRBD1
len: 17
abundance: many
j_gene: TRBJ1-6
CDR3nt: TGTGCCAGCAGCTTGGGACAGGGTCACCCCTATAATTCACCCCTCCACTTT
CDR3aa: CASSLGQGHPYNSPLHF

v_gene: TRBV5-5
d_gene: -
len: 14
abundance: -
j_gene: TRBJ2-7
CDR3nt: TGCGCCAGCAGCCTTAATGTACAGGGCCTCAAGCAGTACTTC
CDR3aa: CASSLNVQGLKQYF

v_gene: TRBV4-2
d_gene: -
len: 13
abundance: -
j_gene: TRBJ1-1
CDR3nt: TGTGCCAGCAGCCAAGATCTTTCCTCTGAAGCTTTCTTT
CDR3aa: CASSQDLSSEAFF

v_gene: TRBV18
d_gene: -
len: 14
abundance: -
j_gene: TRBJ2-7
CDR3nt: TGTGCCAGCTCACCACCGAAGGGGGTGGGCGAGCAGTACTTC
CDR3aa: CASSPPKGVGEQYF

v_gene: TRBV2
d_gene: TRBD1
len: 18
abundance: -
j_gene: TRBJ1-2
CDR3nt: TGTGCCAGCAGATTACCAGGGGGCACCGGGGGGTTACGTTATGGCTACACCTTC
CDR3aa: CASRLPGGTGGLRYGYTF

v_gene: TRBV2
d_gene: -
len: 12
abundance: many
j_gene: TRBJ2-5
CDR3nt: TGTGCCAGCAGGCCAGATCAAGAGACCCAGTACTTC
CDR3aa: CASRPDQETQYF

v_gene: TRBV12-3/TRBV12-4
d_gene: -
len: 16
abundance: many
j_gene: TRBJ1-5
CDR3nt: TGTGCCAGCAGTGGGGGGGGGGCTTATAGCAATCAGCCCCAGCATTTT
CDR3aa: CASSGGGAYSNQPQHF

v_gene: TRBV5-4
d_gene: -
len: 12
abundance: few
j_gene: TRBJ2-1
CDR3nt: TGTGCCAGCAGCTTAATTAGTGGTGTGCAGTTCTTC
CDR3aa: CASSLISGVQFF

v_gene: TRBV19
d_gene: -
len: 15
abundance: many
j_gene: TRBJ2-7
CDR3nt: TGTGCCAGTAGTCTCGCGGGACATCTCTCCTACGAGCAGTACTTC
CDR3aa: CASSLAGHLSYEQYF

v_gene: TRBV10-1
d_gene: -
len: 13
abundance: many
j_gene: TRBJ1-1
CDR3nt: TGCGCCAGGTCCATGGGGCCTAACACTGAAGCTTTCTTT
CDR3aa: CARSMGPNTEAFF

v_gene: TRBV30
d_gene: -
len: 14
abundance: few
j_gene: TRBJ2-7
CDR3nt: TGTGCCTGGAATACCCAGGGAGCTCGCTACGAGCAGTACTTC
CDR3aa: CAWNTQGARYEQYF

v_gene: TRBV28
d_gene: -
len: 16
abundance: many
j_gene: TRBJ1-1
CDR3nt: TGTGCCAGCAGCTTGCCCCTCAACAGGGACAACACTGAAGCTTTCTTT
CDR3aa: CASSLPLNRDNTEAFF

v_gene: TRBV4-1
d_gene: -
len: 17
abundance: few
j_gene: TRBJ2-7
CDR3nt: TGCGCCAGCAGCCAAGTTCCAGTTTCAACACCCTCCTACGAGCAGTACTTC
CDR3aa: CASSQVPVSTPSYEQYF

v_gene: TRBV30
d_gene: -
len: 13
abundance: many
j_gene: TRBJ1-4
CDR3nt: TGTGCCTGGAGGGACGGATCGGATGAAAAACTGTTTTTT
CDR3aa: CAWRDGSDEKLFF

v_gene: TRBV29-1
d_gene: -
len: 13
abundance: many
j_gene: TRBJ1-1
CDR3nt: TGCAGCGTTGTGCGGGGACCGAACACTGAAGCTTTCTTT
CDR3aa: CSVVRGPNTEAFF

v_gene: TRBV9
d_gene: -
len: 16
abundance: many
j_gene: TRBJ2-2
CDR3nt: TGTGCCAGCAGCTTACTGACAGTAGCGAACACCGGGGAGCTGTTTTTT
CDR3aa: CASSLLTVANTGELFF

v_gene: TRBV7-9
d_gene: TRBD1
len: 15
abundance: many
j_gene: TRBJ2-5
CDR3nt: TGTGCCAGCAGCGCAGGGCAGGGGGCGGTGGAGACCCAGTACTTC
CDR3aa: CASSAGQGAVETQYF

v_gene: TRBV7-9
d_gene: -
len: 14
abundance: few
j_gene: TRBJ2-2
CDR3nt: TGTGCCAGCAGGGAGACCGGGGGCACCGGGGAGCTGTTTTTT
CDR3aa: CASRETGGTGELFF